Below are 19 T cell receptor beta chains sequenced from a single sample in a study of blood T cell repertoires in COVID-19. Libraries were prepared by immunoSEQ multiplex PCR; TCRdb keeps only in-frame clonotypes and omits some of them. The sample has approximately 500,000 clones; 85% to 90% are singletons. Source material: peripheral blood. The receptors were gathered from a woman between 50 and 59 years old with COVID-19, enrolled during active disease.

The chain carries TRBV10-3 and TRBJ1-2, with TRBD1 matching over 11 bases. This CDR3 region has 14 residues. The germline V gene has CDR1 ENHRY and CDR2 SYGVKD. V was clipped by 2 bases and J by 8 bases; unmatched bases: 4. The CDR3 nucleotides are TGTGCCATCAGTGAGGGACAGGGGGCGCGGGGCTACACCTTC. Amino acids: CAISEGQGARGYTF.

This chain links TRBV9 with TRBJ2-2; 9 bases match TRBD1. Trimming removed 4 bases from V and 5 bases from J; junction bases left unmatched: 9. The CDR3 has 16 amino acids. Germline loops: CDR1 SGDLS, CDR2 YYNGEE. The CDR3 DNA follows: TGTGCCAGCAGCCCGGGGACAGGGCATCTAACCGGGGAGCTGTTTTTT. It encodes CASSPGTGHLTGELFF.

The V call is TRBV30, the J call TRBJ1-2; 7 nucleotides align to TRBD1. Germline V gives CDR1 GTSNPN, CDR2 SVGIG (reference sequence). Losses at the gene ends were 3 bases for V and 4 bases for J; bases not matched to a gene: 5. This CDR3 has 13 residues. CDR3 in amino acids: CAWRTKGAYGYTF. In DNA form, the CDR3 reads TGTGCCTGGAGGACAAAGGGGGCCTATGGCTACACCTTC.

J is TRBJ1-5 and V is TRBV6-5; TRBD1 agrees at 7 bases. Germline V CDR1 and CDR2: MNHEY, SVGAGI. The CDR3 extends over 14 amino acids. Trimming at V came to 8 bases and at J to 4 bases, leaving 8 bases not matched to a gene. In DNA, the CDR3 is TGTGCCAGCCGTCGACAGGGACCAAATCAGCCCCAGCATTTT. It specifies CASRRQGPNQPQHF.

The chain employs TRBV21-1 and TRBJ2-7; TRBD1 is the table's D call and was not checked against the DNA. TRBV21-1 is flagged as a pseudogene. This CDR3 is 13 amino acids long. As DNA, the CDR3 is TGTGCCAGCAGCGCCGGGACAGCCTACGAGCAGTACTTC. Protein product: CASSAGTAYEQYF.

The table lists this clone with a count of one. The chain is built from TRBV11-2 and TRBJ1-2, with 9 bases identical to TRBD1. The CDR3 spans 17 residues. CDR1 and CDR2 from the germline V gene are SGHAT and FQNNGV. V shed 5 bases, J shed 4 bases, and the junction held 14 bases outside the gene matches. For the CDR3, the DNA is TGTGCCAGCAGCCAACTACGGGGGACAGGGTTCGGCTATGGCTACACCTTC. Amino acid sequence: CASSQLRGTGFGYGYTF.

This clone occurred a few times. The V and J genes are TRBV10-3 and TRBJ2-5; unclear D gene. Trimming removed 0 bases from V and 5 bases from J, with 10 bases in between. This CDR3 is 14 amino acids long. Germline V lookup: CDR1 ENHRY, CDR2 SYGVKD. CDR3 region: CAISESETPETQYF. CDR3 in DNA: TGTGCCATCAGTGAGTCCGAGACTCCTGAGACCCAGTACTTC.

The CDR3 loop reads CSGDDRGRIEEKLFF. CDR3 sequence (DNA): TGCAGCGGTGATGACAGGGGAAGGATAGAAGAAAAACTGTTTTTT. The chain links TRBV29-1 to TRBJ1-4, with 8 bases that match TRBD1. The CDR3 spans 15 residues. Trimming removed 7 bases from V and 8 bases from J; junction bases left unmatched: 15. The germline V gene has CDR1 SQVTM and CDR2 ANQGSEA.

The rearrangement links TRBV27 to TRBJ2-1, with TRBD1 matching 9 bases. Unmatched junction bases numbered 10, after V lost 7 bases and J lost 3 bases. The length of the CDR3 is 16 residues. Germline CDR1 reads MNHEY; CDR2 reads SMNVEV (reference sequence). The DNA of the CDR3 is TGTGCCAGCACCCTAGGGGGGACAGGGAGCTACAATGAGCAGTTCTTC. This sequence encodes CASTLGGTGSYNEQFF.

J is TRBJ1-2 and V is TRBV7-9; D ambiguous. V was clipped by 5 bases and J by 0 bases, with 7 bases between them. Germline lookup yields CDR1 SEHNR and CDR2 FQNEAQ (reference sequence). The CDR3 is 13 residues long. The CDR3 here is CASSPPTNYGYTF. As DNA, the CDR3 is TGTGCCAGCAGCCCCCCTACTAACTATGGCTACACCTTC.

The rearrangement links TRBV30 to TRBJ1-1; TRBD1 agrees at 7 bases. The V gene end was trimmed by 2 bases and the J gene end by 3 bases; junction bases not matched to a gene: 6. The CDR3 consists of 14 residues. Germline V lookup: CDR1 GTSNPN, CDR2 SVGIG (reference sequence). CDR3 coding DNA: TGTGCCTGGAGTACAGGGGTTGGGGACACTGAAGCTTTCTTT. This encodes CAWSTGVGDTEAFF. Full variable domain (missing parts from reference TRBV30 and TRBJ1-1): SQTIHQWPATLVQPVGSPLSLECTVEGTSNPNLYWYRQAAGRGLQLLFYSVGIGQISSEVPQNLSASRPQDRQFILSSKKLLLSDSGFYLCAWSTGVGDTEAFFGQGTRLTVV.

This clone was recorded a few times. The chain is built from TRBV3-1 (or the pseudogene TRBV3-2) and TRBJ1-2; 8 bases agree with TRBD1. This CDR3 has 16 residues. Germline V CDR1 and CDR2: LGHDT, YNNKEL (reference sequence). With 0 bases clipped from V and 8 bases from J, the junction kept 11 bases outside the gene matches. CDR3 in amino acids: CASSQDNSGGRGGYTF. The CDR3 DNA is TGTGCCAGCAGCCAAGATAACTCAGGGGGCCGGGGCGGCTACACCTTC.

The gene calls are TRBV19 and TRBJ1-1, with D tentatively TRBD1 (6 bases). V dropped 3 bases and J dropped 10 bases, with 15 bases sitting between them. The CDR3 runs 13 residues. CDR1 is LNHDA and CDR2 is SQIVND in the germline V gene (reference sequence). CDR3 bases: TGTGCCAGTAGTATTAGGGGGTATGACGGAGCTTTCTTT. It is translated as CASSIRGYDGAFF.

The chain recombines TRBV12-5 with TRBJ1-1, with D perhaps TRBD1 (5 bases). Between the trimmed V and J ends, which lost 6 bases and 7 bases, there was a span of 12 bases. CDR3 size: 12 residues. Germline V gene sequence: CDR1 LGHNT, CDR2 FRNRAP. In DNA, the CDR3 is TGTGCTAGTGGCCCGCCGGGGGGTGAAGCTTTCTTT. Residues: CASGPPGGEAFF.

The chain is built from TRBV11-2 and TRBJ1-2; a weak D match, TRBD1 (6 bases). CDR3 length equals 14 residues. V was trimmed by 5 bases and J by 7 bases, leaving 17 bases between them. Germline assignment: CDR1 SGHAT and CDR2 FQNNGV. The CDR3 region is CASSRDTGLGGYTF. In nucleotides, the CDR3 is TGTGCCAGCAGCCGAGACACAGGGTTAGGTGGCTACACCTTC.

The chain employs TRBV6-1 and TRBJ1-5; TRBD1 matches at 7 bases. This CDR3 is 16 amino acids long. Germline lookup yields CDR1 MNHNS and CDR2 SASEGT. V trimming: 3 bases; J trimming: 3 bases; junction bases outside the gene matches: 8. CDR3 nucleotides: TGTGCCAGCAGTGAGCGCCGGGACAGCCTCAATCAGCCCCAGCATTTT. Its translation: CASSERRDSLNQPQHF.

The chain employs TRBV6-5 and TRBJ1-1; 7 bases align to TRBD1. The CDR3 length is 16 residues. The germline CDR1 and CDR2 sequences are MNHEY and SVGAGI. V gave up 4 bases and J gave up 7 bases; unmatched junction bases: 15. CDR3 in DNA: TGTGCCAGCAGTTCCCCCCGGGACAGTGTCCCTGGTGAAGCTTTCTTT. Translating it yields CASSSPRDSVPGEAFF.

J is TRBJ1-2 and V is TRBV27; 8 bases match TRBD1. V dropped 5 bases and J dropped 3; count of bases not matched to a gene: 5. This CDR3 comprises 14 residues. CDR1 is MNHEY, CDR2 SMNVEV, per germline (reference sequence). DNA for the CDR3: TGTGCCAGCAGTATCGACAGGGGATACTATGGCTACACCTTC. This codes for CASSIDRGYYGYTF.

The chain uses TRBV6-1 and TRBJ1-2, with a tentative D call TRBD1 (6 bases). The germline V and J ends were trimmed by 2 bases and 9 bases, with 16 bases remaining between them. The CDR3 contains 14 residues. Germline lookup yields CDR1 MNHNS and CDR2 SASEGT. CDR3 sequence: CASSESRTESCYTF. DNA of the CDR3: TGTGCCAGCAGTGAATCCCGGACAGAGTCATGCTACACCTTC.